Following are 15 T cell receptor beta chains from one sample sequenced in a study of shared T cell receptors in the human thymus. Clones were read by immunoSEQ multiplex PCR, and TCRdb kept only the in-frame ones, dropping some. Counted here are 500,000 to 850,000 clones, 70% to 90% occurring once; the ten biggest clones make up under 0.01%. These sequences were also reported in another study, on human thymus T cells.

Source material: thymocytes. Receptors were obtained from a boy in the first two years of life with a congenital heart defect.

This clone was detected only once. The V gene is TRBV9, the J gene TRBJ2-3; D may be TRBD2 (6 bases). V shed 5 bases and J shed 0 bases, with 7 bases lying between them. CDR3 length equals 13 residues. Germline loops: CDR1 SGDLS, CDR2 YYNGEE. CDR3 protein: CASSGGSTDTQYF. The CDR3, as DNA: TGTGCCAGCAGTGGAGGGAGCACAGATACGCAGTATTTT.

V and J are TRBV10-3 and TRBJ2-7; 7 bases map to TRBD2. This CDR3 contains 14 residues. V was clipped by 8 bases and J by 4 bases; unmatched bases: 11. In germline, CDR1 is ENHRY, CDR2 SYGVKD. CDR3 amino acids: CAIGLAGDVYEQYF. Written as DNA, the CDR3 is TGTGCCATCGGTTTAGCGGGTGATGTGTACGAGCAGTACTTC.

The CDR3 DNA sequence: TGTGCCAGCAGCCACCCTGGACTAGTCGGTGGGGAGCTGTTTTTT. Amino acids: CASSHPGLVGGELFF. The rearrangement joins TRBV11-2 to TRBJ2-2, with 7 bases lining up with TRBD2. Per the germline V gene, CDR1 is SGHAT and CDR2 is FQNNGV. The ends lost 5 bases at V and 8 bases at J; junction bases unmatched: 11. There are 15 residues in the CDR3.

The chain is built from TRBV25-1 and TRBJ2-3, with 7 nucleotides matching TRBD1. CDR3 size: 18 residues. Germline CDR1 reads MGHDK; CDR2 reads SYGVNS. Trimming removed 3 bases from V and 0 bases from J; junction bases left unmatched: 12. The CDR3 bases are TGTGCCAGCAGTGAGGCGGACCCCACAGGGGCCAGCACAGATACGCAGTATTTT. Residues: CASSEADPTGASTDTQYF. Filled out from reference TRBV25-1 and TRBJ2-3, the complete variable domain reads EADIYQTPRYLVIGTGKKITLECSQTMGHDKMYWYQQDPGMELHLIHYSYGVNSTEKGDLSSESTVSRIRTEHFPLTLESARPSHTSQYLCASSEADPTGASTDTQYFGPGTRLTVL.

The V call is TRBV11-2, the J call TRBJ2-7, with 8 nucleotides matching TRBD1. Trimming took 5 bases from V and 4 from J; bases not matched to a gene: 7. Germline V gene data show CDR1 as SGHAT and CDR2 as FQNNGV. The CDR3 has 14 amino acids. CDR3 residues: CASSRDRGFYEQYF. CDR3 DNA: TGTGCCAGCAGCCGTGACAGGGGATTTTACGAGCAGTACTTC.

This clone turned up a few times. The chain is built from TRBV4-2 and TRBJ1-4; D gene uncertain. CDR3 length equals 16 residues. Trimming removed 1 base from V and 0 bases from J, with 9 bases in between. Germline V gene data show CDR1 as LGHNA and CDR2 as YNFKEQ. For the CDR3, the DNA is TGTGCCAGCAGCCAAGTCGGTCATGCAACTAATGAAAAACTGTTTTTT. It is translated as CASSQVGHATNEKLFF.

The V and J genes are TRBV6-6 and TRBJ2-7, with 10 bases that match TRBD2. The trim removed 6 bases at V and 2 bases at J, leaving 10 bases unmatched. CDR1 is MNHNY, CDR2 SVGAGI, per germline (reference sequence). The CDR3 loop spans 16 amino acids. CDR3 DNA sequence: TGTGCCAGCAGCCCATACCTAGCGGGAGATCCCTACGAGCAGTACTTC. Protein product: CASSPYLAGDPYEQYF.

This chain links TRBV6-4 with TRBJ1-2; D perhaps matches TRBD1 (6 bases). The CDR3 covers 15 residues. V was cut by 3 bases and J by 4 bases, with 15 bases left in between. From germline, CDR1 is MRHNA and CDR2 SNTAGT. CDR3 protein: CASSEDSRWVYGYTF. The CDR3 DNA sequence: TGTGCCAGCAGTGAGGACAGCCGTTGGGTCTATGGCTACACCTTC.

This clone was detected only a few times. This chain connects TRBV13 to TRBJ2-7; 13 bases fit TRBD2. The CDR3 has 15 amino acids. Germline CDR1 reads PRHDT; CDR2 reads FYEKMQ (reference sequence). The V segment lost 4 bases and the J segment 5 bases; nucleotides outside the gene matches: 5. This chain's CDR3 is CASSWTSGSSNEQYF. The CDR3 coding sequence is TGTGCCAGCAGCTGGACTAGCGGGAGTAGCAACGAGCAGTACTTC.

This clone appeared once. This chain connects TRBV5-8 to TRBJ1-1, with 7 positions matching TRBD1. This CDR3 spans 15 amino acids. Germline CDR1 SGHTS, CDR2 YDEGEE. With 3 bases clipped from V and 5 bases from J, the junction kept 10 bases outside the gene matches. The CDR3 DNA sequence: TGTGCCAGCAGCTACAACAGGGGTGGGCTTACTGAAGCTTTCTTT. As protein: CASSYNRGGLTEAFF.

The chain links TRBV7-6 to TRBJ2-3; TRBD2 matches at 11 bases. Germline V gives CDR1 SGHVS, CDR2 FNYEAQ. This CDR3 contains 18 residues. J lost 4 bases, V lost 3 bases, and 12 bases had no gene match. The CDR3 DNA is TGTGCCAGCAGCTTGCGCCATACTAGCGGGGGCACGGCAGATACGCAGTATTTT. It yields the protein CASSLRHTSGGTADTQYF.

This clone appeared once. The rearrangement uses TRBV6-1 and TRBJ2-5, with TRBD2 as a possible D gene (5 bases). V was trimmed by 8 bases and J by 3 bases, leaving 13 bases between them. The CDR3 spans 13 residues. CDR1 is MNHNS and CDR2 is SASEGT in the germline V gene. The CDR3 sequence is CASQGGRKETQYF. The CDR3, as DNA: TGTGCCAGCCAAGGAGGACGCAAAGAGACCCAGTACTTC.

The rearrangement uses TRBV18 and TRBJ2-3; 11 positions agree with TRBD2. V dropped 3 bases and J dropped 6; count of bases not matched to a gene: 11. The CDR3 contains 17 residues. In germline, CDR1 is KGHSH, CDR2 LQKENI. The CDR3 is CASSPHPRLAGWDTQYF. The DNA of the CDR3 is TGTGCCAGCTCACCCCACCCAAGACTAGCGGGATGGGATACGCAGTATTTT. The full variable domain, completed using reference TRBV18 and TRBJ2-3, is NAGVMQNPRHLVRRRGQEARLRCSPMKGHSHVYWYRQLPEEGLKFMVYLQKENIIDESGMPKERFSAEFPKEGPSILRIQQVVRGDSAAYFCASSPHPRLAGWDTQYFGPGTRLTVL.

V and J are TRBV6-5 and TRBJ2-3; 9 bases line up with TRBD1. This CDR3 contains 16 residues. V dropped 4 bases and J dropped 0; count of bases not matched to a gene: 5. In germline, CDR1 is MNHEY, CDR2 SVGAGI. Written as DNA, the CDR3 is TGTGCCAGCAGTTTCGACGGGACAGGGAGCACAGATACGCAGTATTTT. Translated: CASSFDGTGSTDTQYF.

This chain joins TRBV11-2 and TRBJ2-1, with 11 positions matching TRBD2. V trimming: 6 bases; J trimming: 3 bases; junction bases outside the gene matches: 13. CDR1 and CDR2 from the germline V gene are SGHAT and FQNNGV. This CDR3 comprises 18 residues. CDR3 nucleotide sequence: TGTGCCAGCAGACCCTTTATAGCGGGGGGGCCGGTCTACAATGAGCAGTTCTTC. This codes for CASRPFIAGGPVYNEQFF.